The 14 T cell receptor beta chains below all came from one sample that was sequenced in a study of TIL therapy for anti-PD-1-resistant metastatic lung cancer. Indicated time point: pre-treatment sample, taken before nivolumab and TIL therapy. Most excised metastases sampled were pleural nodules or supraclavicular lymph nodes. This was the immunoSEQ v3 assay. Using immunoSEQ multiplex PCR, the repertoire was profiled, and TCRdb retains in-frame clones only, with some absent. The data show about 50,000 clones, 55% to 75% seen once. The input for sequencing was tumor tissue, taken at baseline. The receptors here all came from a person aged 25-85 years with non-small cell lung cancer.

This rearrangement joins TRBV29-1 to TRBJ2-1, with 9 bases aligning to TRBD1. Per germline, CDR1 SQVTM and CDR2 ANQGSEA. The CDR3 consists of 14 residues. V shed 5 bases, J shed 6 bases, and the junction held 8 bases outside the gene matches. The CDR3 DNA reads TGCAGCGTTACACGCCGGGACAGGGTCAATGAGCAGTTCTTC. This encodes CSVTRRDRVNEQFF.

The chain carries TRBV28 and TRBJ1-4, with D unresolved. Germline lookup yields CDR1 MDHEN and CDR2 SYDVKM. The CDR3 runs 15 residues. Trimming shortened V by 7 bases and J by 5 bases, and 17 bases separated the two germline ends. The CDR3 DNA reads TGTGCCAGCATAGGCTCGGGGTATCCAAATGAAAAACTGTTTTTT. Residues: CASIGSGYPNEKLFF. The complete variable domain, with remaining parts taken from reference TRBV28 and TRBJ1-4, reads DVKVTQSSRYLVKRTGEKVFLECVQDMDHENMFWYRQDPGLGLRLIYFSYDVKMKEKGDIPEGYSVSREKKERFSLILESASTNQTSMYLCASIGSGYPNEKLFFGSGTQLSVL.

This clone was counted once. Here the CDR3 DNA reads TGTGCCAGCAGAGTAGGGACAGGTTACAATGAGCAGTTCTTC. As protein: CASRVGTGYNEQFF. This chain connects TRBV2 to TRBJ2-1; 8 bases line up with TRBD1. Germline CDR1 SNHLY, CDR2 FYNNEI. J lost 4 bases, V lost 6 bases, and 5 bases had no gene match. The length of the CDR3 is 14 residues.

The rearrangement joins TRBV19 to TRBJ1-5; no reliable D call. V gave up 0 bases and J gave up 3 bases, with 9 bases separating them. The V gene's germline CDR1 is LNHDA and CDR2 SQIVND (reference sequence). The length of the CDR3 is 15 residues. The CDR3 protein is CASSIDRALNQPQHF. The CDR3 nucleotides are TGTGCCAGTAGTATAGATAGGGCACTCAATCAGCCCCAGCATTTT.

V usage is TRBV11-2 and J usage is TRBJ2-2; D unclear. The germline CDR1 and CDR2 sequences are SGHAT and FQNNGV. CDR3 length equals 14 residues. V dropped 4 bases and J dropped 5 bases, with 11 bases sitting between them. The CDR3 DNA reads TGTGCCAGCAGCTCCACGAGTCCAACCGGGGAGCTGTTTTTT. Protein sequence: CASSSTSPTGELFF.

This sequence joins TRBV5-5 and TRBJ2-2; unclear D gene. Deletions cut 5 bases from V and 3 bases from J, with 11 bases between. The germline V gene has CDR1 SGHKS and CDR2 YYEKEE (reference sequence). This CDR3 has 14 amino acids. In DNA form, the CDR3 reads TGTGCCAGCAGATGGGCAGGTGACACCGGGGAGCTGTTTTTT. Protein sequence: CASRWAGDTGELFF.

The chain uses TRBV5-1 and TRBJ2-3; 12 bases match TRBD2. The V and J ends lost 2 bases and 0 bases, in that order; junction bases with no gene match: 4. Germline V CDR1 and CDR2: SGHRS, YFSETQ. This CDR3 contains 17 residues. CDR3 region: CASSFASGGVSTDTQYF. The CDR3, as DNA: TGCGCCAGCAGCTTCGCTAGCGGGGGGGTAAGCACAGATACGCAGTATTTT. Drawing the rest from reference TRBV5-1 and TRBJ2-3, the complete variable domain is KAGVTQTPRYLIKTRGQQVTLSCSPISGHRSVSWYQQTPGQGLQFLFEYFSETQRNKGNFPGRFSGRQFSNSRSEMNVSTLELGDSALYLCASSFASGGVSTDTQYFGPGTRLTVL.

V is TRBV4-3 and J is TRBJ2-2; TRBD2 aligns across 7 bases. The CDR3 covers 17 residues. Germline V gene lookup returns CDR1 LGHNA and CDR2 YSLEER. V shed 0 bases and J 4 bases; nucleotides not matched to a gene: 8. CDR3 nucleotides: TGCGCCAGCAGCCAAGATTTAGGCGGGAGCGCCACCGGGGAGCTGTTTTTT. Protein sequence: CASSQDLGGSATGELFF.

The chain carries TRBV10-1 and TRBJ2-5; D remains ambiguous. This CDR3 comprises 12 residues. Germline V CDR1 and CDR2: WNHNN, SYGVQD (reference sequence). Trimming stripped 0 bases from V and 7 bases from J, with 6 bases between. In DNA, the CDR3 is TGCGCCAGCAGTGAGTCTGACGGGACCCAGTACTTC. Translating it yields CASSESDGTQYF.

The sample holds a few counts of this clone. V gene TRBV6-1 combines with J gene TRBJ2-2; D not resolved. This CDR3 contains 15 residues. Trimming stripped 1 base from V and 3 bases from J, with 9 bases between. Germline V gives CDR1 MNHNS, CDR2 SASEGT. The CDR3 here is CASSEELWDTGELFF. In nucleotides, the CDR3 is TGTGCCAGCAGTGAAGAGTTGTGGGACACCGGGGAGCTGTTTTTT.

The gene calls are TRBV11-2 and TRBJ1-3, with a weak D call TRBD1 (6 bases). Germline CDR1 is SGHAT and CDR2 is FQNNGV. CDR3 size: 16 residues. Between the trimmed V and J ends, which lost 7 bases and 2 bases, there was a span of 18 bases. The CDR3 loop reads CASTFLPGAAGNTIYF. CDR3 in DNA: TGTGCCAGCACCTTCCTCCCAGGGGCTGCTGGAAACACCATATATTTT.

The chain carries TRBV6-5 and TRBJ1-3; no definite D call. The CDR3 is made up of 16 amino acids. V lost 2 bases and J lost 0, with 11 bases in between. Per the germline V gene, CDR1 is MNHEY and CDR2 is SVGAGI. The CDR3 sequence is CASSYHGPSSGNTIYF. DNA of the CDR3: TGTGCCAGCAGTTACCATGGACCTAGCTCTGGAAACACCATATATTTT.

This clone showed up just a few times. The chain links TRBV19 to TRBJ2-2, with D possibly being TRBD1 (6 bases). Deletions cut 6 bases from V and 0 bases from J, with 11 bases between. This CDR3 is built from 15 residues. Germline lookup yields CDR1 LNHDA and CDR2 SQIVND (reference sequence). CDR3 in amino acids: CASSQGKTNTGELFF. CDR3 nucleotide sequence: TGTGCCAGTAGCCAGGGGAAGACGAACACCGGGGAGCTGTTTTTT.

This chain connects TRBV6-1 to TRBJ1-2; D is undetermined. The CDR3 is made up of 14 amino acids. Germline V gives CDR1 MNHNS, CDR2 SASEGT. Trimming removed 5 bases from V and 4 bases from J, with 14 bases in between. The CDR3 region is CASSLTTTSYGYTF. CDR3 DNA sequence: TGTGCCAGCAGTCTTACCACGACTAGCTATGGCTACACCTTC.